The T cell receptor (beta chain) described here comes from a study of Ad26.COV2.S vaccination and SARS-CoV-2 variants. Study-wide context: Administration of Ad26.COV2.S was intramuscular, either once or twice 56 days apart. The study, taken as a whole, reports: The study found similar non-spike TCR breadth in vaccine and placebo recipients.

Stated treatment: over 15 received Ad26.COV2.S at low or high dose, single or two shots; roughly five received placebo; per-sample allocation not given. The study sampled participants on day 63 after the first vaccine or placebo injection. Produced via immunoSEQ multiplex PCR; TCRdb's table is partial and in-frame only. The sample gives over 350,000 clones, roughly nine tenths of which show up once; 3% to 3.5% is in the top ten. This CDR3 contains 15 residues. Germline loops: CDR1 SGHNT, CDR2 YYREEE (reference sequence). After removal of 2 bases from V and 4 bases from J, the junction contained 8 bases not matched to a gene. Comment on this clone: Its target is unknown.

Sequencing used peripheral blood, obtained in a trial of Ad26.COV2.S vaccine versus placebo. The chain joins TRBV5-4 to TRBJ2-7; 8 nucleotides line up with TRBD1. The sequence was collected from a person aged 18-60 years who received the Ad26.COV2.S COVID-19 vaccine or a placebo. CDR3 amino acids: CASSFGTGASYEQYF. The DNA of the CDR3 is TGTGCCAGCAGCTTTGGGACAGGCGCTTCTTACGAGCAGTACTTC.